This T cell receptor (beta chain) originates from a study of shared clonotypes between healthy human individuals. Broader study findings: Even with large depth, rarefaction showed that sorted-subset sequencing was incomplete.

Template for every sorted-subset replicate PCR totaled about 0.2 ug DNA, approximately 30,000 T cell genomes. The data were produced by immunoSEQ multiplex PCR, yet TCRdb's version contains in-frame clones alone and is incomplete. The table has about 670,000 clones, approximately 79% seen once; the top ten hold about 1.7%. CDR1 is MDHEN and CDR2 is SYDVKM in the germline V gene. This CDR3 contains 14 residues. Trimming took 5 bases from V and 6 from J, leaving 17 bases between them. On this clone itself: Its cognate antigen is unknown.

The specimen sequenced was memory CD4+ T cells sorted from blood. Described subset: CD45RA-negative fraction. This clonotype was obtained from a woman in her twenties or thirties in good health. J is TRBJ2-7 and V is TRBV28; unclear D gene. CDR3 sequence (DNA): TGTGCCAGCAGTCCATTCGACTTTGACGGCGAGCAGTACTTC. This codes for CASSPFDFDGEQYF.